Here is one TCR beta chain with its context. Its antigen remains unknown. The data are from a study of T-cell memory formation after mild COVID-19. Study-level points and caveats: There was no confirmation that second-wave clones peaking on day 37 were SARS-CoV-2 specific.

Constant-segment primers and 5'RACE yielded cDNA libraries for TCR alpha and TCR beta, each carrying sample barcodes and UMIs. TCRdb itself ran the 5' RACE reads through MiXCR, one entry per CDR3 protein. The table lists 300,000 to 350,000 distinct CDR3 sequences, roughly 13% of them singletons, with 22% in the top ten. CDR1 MNHNS and CDR2 SASEGT come from the germline V gene. The CDR3 length is 14 residues. The V gene end was trimmed by 5 bases and the J gene end by 3 bases; junction bases not matched to a gene: 6. The sequencing sample was made of PBMCs or a T cell subset sorted from them (not recorded which). The chain links TRBV6-1 to TRBJ2-7, with 8 bases lining up with TRBD1. The sequence was collected from a man aged 18 to 30 who had mild COVID-19 (a few samples of this study predate the infection). Cell type and time point are not known. The chain's CDR3 is CASSTSGGGYEQYF. CDR3 in DNA: TGTGCCAGCAGTACCTCAGGGGGCGGCTACGAGCAGTACTTC.